A selection of T cell receptor beta chains follows, all from one sample in a study of post-analysis software for immune sequencing data. Each CDR3 protein is one row after TCRdb ran MiXCR on the PCR reads. Of some 690,000 distinct CDR3 sequences listed, roughly three fifths were seen once; the top ten hold about 11%. Sequencing input: blood. These receptors came from a girl aged 2 to 9 with multiple sclerosis. CDR3s include the opening cysteine and the closing phenylalanine or tryptophan. A D gene is named only where the DNA matches it firmly. Part of the rows lack a size; the others show once, few, many or a class for expanded clones.

>.|TRBV24-1|TRBJ2-2|.
TGTGCCACCAGTGGGGGGAGGGACAGCGCGAACACCGGGGAGCTGTTTTTT
CATSGGRDSANTGELFF
>TRBD1|TRBV29-1|TRBJ1-2|.
TGCAGCGTTGAAGGGACAGGGGCGGACTATGGCTACACCTTC
CSVEGTGADYGYTF
>.|TRBV5-5|TRBJ2-3|few
TGTGCCAGCAGCTTGACGAGAATCACAGATACGCAGTATTTT
CASSLTRITDTQYF
>.|TRBV6-2/TRBV6-3|TRBJ2-1|.
TGTGCCAGCAGTTACTCGCAGTATGAGCAGTTCTTC
CASSYSQYEQFF
>.|TRBV12-3/TRBV12-4|TRBJ2-7|few
TGTGCCAGCACCCCAACGGGACTCGGTCGATACGAGCAGTACTTC
CASTPTGLGRYEQYF
>.|TRBV14|TRBJ2-1|once
TGTGCCAGCAGCCAAGAATGGGGAGTGGGTGGCGATGAGCAGTCCTTC
CASSQEWGVGGDEQSF
>TRBD1|TRBV7-9|TRBJ2-2|.
TGTGCCAGCAGCCGGGGACAGGGAGGACTCACCGGGGAGCTGTTTTTT
CASSRGQGGLTGELFF
>TRBD2|TRBV20-1|TRBJ2-7|.
TGCAGTGCTACTAGCGGACCCAGCTCCTACGAGCAGTACTTC
CSATSGPSSYEQYF
>TRBD1|TRBV10-3|TRBJ2-3|.
TGTGCCATAGGACAGGGCGAAGATACGCAGTATTTT
CAIGQGEDTQYF
>TRBD2|TRBV15|TRBJ2-7|.
TGTGCCACCAGCAGAGATACCGGGAGGGCCAGATACGAGCAGTACTTC
CATSRDTGRARYEQYF
>TRBD2|TRBV4-2|TRBJ2-1|.
TGTGCCAGCAGCCAAGAGAGCGGGAGTGGATACAATGAGCAGTTCTTC
CASSQESGSGYNEQFF
>TRBD1|TRBV5-1|TRBJ2-7|.
TGTGCCAGCAGCTTTGAGGGGGCCCACGAGCAGTACTTC
CASSFEGAHEQYF
>.|TRBV5-1|TRBJ2-7|many
TGTGCCAGCAGCGGATCTTACGAGCAGTACTTC
CASSGSYEQYF
>TRBD2|TRBV7-3|TRBJ2-3|once
TGTGCCAGCAGCCTCGCCGGCGGGAGGGCTAGCACAGATACGCAGTATTTT
CASSLAGGRASTDTQYF
>TRBD1|TRBV4-3|TRBJ2-3|.
TGCGCCAGCAGCCGATACGCAGGGGGTGGTACAGATACACAGTATTTT
CASSRYAGGGTDTQYF
>.|TRBV20-1|TRBJ2-1|few
TGCAGTACCCAGGGGGGGCAATTAAATGAGCAGTTCTTC
CSTQGGQLNEQFF
>.|TRBV7-2|TRBJ1-2|.
TGTGCCAGCAGCTTAGTGTTGTGGCTAAACTATGGCTACACCTTC
CASSLVLWLNYGYTF
>.|TRBV29-1|TRBJ1-1|.
TGCAGCGTCAAAGGACGGTTGAACACTGAAGCTTTCTTT
CSVKGRLNTEAFF
>TRBD2|TRBV7-9|TRBJ2-7|.
TGTGCCAGCAGCTTAGTGACTAGCGGGAACTCCTACGAGCAGTACTTC
CASSLVTSGNSYEQYF
>.|TRBV6-1|TRBJ2-3|few
TGTGCCAGCAGGCCGGGACTCATAACAGATACGCAGTATTTT
CASRPGLITDTQYF
>.|TRBV14|TRBJ2-3|few
TGTGCCAGCAGCCAAGACATCCGCAGTTCAGATACGCAGTATTTT
CASSQDIRSSDTQYF
>TRBD2|TRBV11-2|TRBJ2-5|.
TGTGCCAGCAGCTCCCAGAGCGGGGGGGCTTGGGAGACCCAGTACTTC
CASSSQSGGAWETQYF
>TRBD2|TRBV20-1|TRBJ2-3|.
TGCAGTGCTAAAAAAGTCTGGGCAACTAGCGGGAGCACAGATACGCAGTATTTT
CSAKKVWATSGSTDTQYF
>.|TRBV28|TRBJ1-2|.
TGTGCCAGCCTACTTCAGGGGTATGGCTACACCTTC
CASLLQGYGYTF
>TRBD2|TRBV5-6|TRBJ2-1|.
TGTGCCAGCTCATTTAAGGGGACTACAGAGCAGTTCTTC
CASSFKGTTEQFF
>TRBD2|TRBV10-3|TRBJ2-3|.
TGTGCCATCAGTGCTTCCGGGAGGGAGAATACGCAGTATTTT
CAISASGRENTQYF
>.|TRBV2|TRBJ2-1|few
TGTGCCAGCAACGGCGACTATTCGAGTGAGCAGTTCTTC
CASNGDYSSEQFF
>TRBD1|TRBV6-1|TRBJ2-5|.
TGTGCCAGCAGCGATCAGGGACAGGGGGAATTTCAGTACTTC
CASSDQGQGEFQYF
>TRBD1|TRBV3-1|TRBJ2-5|.
TGTGCCAGCAGCCGAAGAGCTACAGGGGTACGACAAGAGACCCAGTACTTC
CASSRRATGVRQETQYF